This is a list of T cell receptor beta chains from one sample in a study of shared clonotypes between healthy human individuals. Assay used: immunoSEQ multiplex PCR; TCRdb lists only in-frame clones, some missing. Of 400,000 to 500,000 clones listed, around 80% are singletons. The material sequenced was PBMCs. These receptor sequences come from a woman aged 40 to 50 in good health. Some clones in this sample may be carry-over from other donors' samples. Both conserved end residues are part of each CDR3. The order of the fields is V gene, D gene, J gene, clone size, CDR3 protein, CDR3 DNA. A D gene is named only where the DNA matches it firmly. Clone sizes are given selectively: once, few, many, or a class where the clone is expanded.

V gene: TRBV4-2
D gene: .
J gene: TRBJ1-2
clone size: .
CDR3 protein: CASSQDGADTNYGYTF
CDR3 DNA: TGTGCCAGCAGCCAAGATGGGGCAGATACTAACTATGGCTACACCTTC

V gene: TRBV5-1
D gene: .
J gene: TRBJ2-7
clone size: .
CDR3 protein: CASSLGDFGYEQYF
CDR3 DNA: TGCGCCAGCAGCTTGGGGGACTTTGGTTACGAGCAGTACTTC

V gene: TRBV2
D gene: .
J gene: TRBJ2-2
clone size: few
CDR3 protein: CASSEARGGELFF
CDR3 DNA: TGTGCCAGCAGTGAAGCTCGTGGGGGGGAGCTGTTTTTT

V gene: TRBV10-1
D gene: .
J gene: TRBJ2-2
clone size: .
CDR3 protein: CASSVQGNTGELFF
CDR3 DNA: TGCGCCAGCAGTGTCCAGGGGAACACCGGGGAGCTGTTTTTT

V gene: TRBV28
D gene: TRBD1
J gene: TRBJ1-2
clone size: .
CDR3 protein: CASRTTGVYGYTF
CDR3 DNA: TGTGCCAGCAGAACTACAGGGGTCTATGGCTACACCTTC

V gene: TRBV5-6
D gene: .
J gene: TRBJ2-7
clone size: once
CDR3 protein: CASSLELGYEQYF
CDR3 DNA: TGTGCCAGCAGCTTGGAACTGGGATACGAGCAGTACTTC

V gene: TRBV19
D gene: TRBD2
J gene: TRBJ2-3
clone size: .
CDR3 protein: CASSNSGSTDTQYF
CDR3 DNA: TGTGCCAGTAGTAATAGCGGGAGCACAGATACGCAGTATTTT

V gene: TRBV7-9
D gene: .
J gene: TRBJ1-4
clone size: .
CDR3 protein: CASSGVRYDEKLFF
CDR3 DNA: TGTGCCAGCAGCGGAGTAAGATACGATGAAAAACTGTTTTTT

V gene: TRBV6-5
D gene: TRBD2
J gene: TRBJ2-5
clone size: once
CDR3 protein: CASKWTSGQETQYF
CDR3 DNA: TGTGCCAGCAAATGGACTAGCGGTCAAGAGACCCAGTACTTC

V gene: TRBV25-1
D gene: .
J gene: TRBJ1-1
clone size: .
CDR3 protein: CASSGRSGYTEAFF
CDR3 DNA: TGTGCCAGCAGTGGCCGTTCAGGGTACACTGAAGCTTTCTTT

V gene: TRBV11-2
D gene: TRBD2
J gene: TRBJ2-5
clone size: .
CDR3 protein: CASSRTSGSGQETQYF
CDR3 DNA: TGTGCCAGCAGCCGGACTAGCGGGAGTGGCCAAGAGACCCAGTACTTC

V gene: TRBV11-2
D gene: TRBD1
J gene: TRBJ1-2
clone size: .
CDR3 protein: CASSSGTDYGYTF
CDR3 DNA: TGTGCCAGCAGCAGCGGGACAGACTATGGCTACACCTTC

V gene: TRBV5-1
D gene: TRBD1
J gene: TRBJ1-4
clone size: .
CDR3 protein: CASSLTTNRGSNEKLFF
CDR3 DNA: TGCGCCAGCAGCCTTACTACTAACAGGGGATCTAATGAAAAACTGTTTTTT

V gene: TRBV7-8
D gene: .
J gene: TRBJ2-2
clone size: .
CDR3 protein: CASSLRLQQGRTGELFF
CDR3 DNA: TGTGCCAGCAGCTTAAGGCTCCAACAGGGTCGCACCGGGGAGCTGTTTTTT

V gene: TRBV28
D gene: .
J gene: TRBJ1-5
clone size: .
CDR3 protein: CASSSHGNQPQHF
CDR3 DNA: TGTGCCAGCAGTTCCCACGGAAATCAGCCCCAGCATTTT

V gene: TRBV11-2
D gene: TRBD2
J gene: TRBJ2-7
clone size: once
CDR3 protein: CASSLVRGSYEQYF
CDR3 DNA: TGTGCCAGCAGCTTAGTTCGCGGGAGCTACGAGCAGTACTTC

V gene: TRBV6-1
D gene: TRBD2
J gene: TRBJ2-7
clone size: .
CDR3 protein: CASRLAGNSYEQYF
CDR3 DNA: TGTGCCAGCAGGTTAGCGGGGAACTCCTACGAGCAGTACTTC

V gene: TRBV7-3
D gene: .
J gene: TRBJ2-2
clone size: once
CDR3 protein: CASSPGLNTGELFF
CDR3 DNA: TGTGCCAGCAGCCCTGGACTGAACACCGGGGAGCTGTTTTTT

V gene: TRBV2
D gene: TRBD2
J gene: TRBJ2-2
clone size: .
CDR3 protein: CASSGWGRGDTGELFF
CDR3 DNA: TGTGCCAGCAGTGGCTGGGGGAGGGGAGACACCGGGGAGCTGTTTTTT

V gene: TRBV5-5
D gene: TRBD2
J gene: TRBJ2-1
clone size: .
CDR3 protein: CASSPGTSGTWDEQFF
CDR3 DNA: TGTGCCAGCAGCCCTGGGACTAGCGGGACTTGGGATGAGCAGTTCTTC

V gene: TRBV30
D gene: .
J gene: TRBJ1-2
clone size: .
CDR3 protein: CAWSSAIYGYTF
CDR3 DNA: TGTGCCTGGAGTAGCGCAATCTATGGCTACACCTTC

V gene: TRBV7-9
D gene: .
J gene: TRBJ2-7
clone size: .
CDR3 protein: CASLMGFGAEQYF
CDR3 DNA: TGTGCCAGCCTCATGGGATTCGGGGCCGAGCAGTACTTC

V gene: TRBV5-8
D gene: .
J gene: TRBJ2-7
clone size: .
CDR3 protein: CASSLGLLEGQYF
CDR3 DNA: TGTGCCAGCAGCTTGGGACTATTAGAAGGGCAGTACTTC

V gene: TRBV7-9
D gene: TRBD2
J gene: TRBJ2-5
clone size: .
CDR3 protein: CASSSVGLAGETQYF
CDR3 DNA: TGTGCCAGCAGCTCAGTCGGACTAGCGGGCGAGACCCAGTACTTC

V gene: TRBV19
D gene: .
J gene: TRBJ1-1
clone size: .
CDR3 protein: CASSTPTGRSEAFF
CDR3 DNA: TGTGCCAGTAGTACCCCCACAGGGAGGTCTGAAGCTTTCTTT

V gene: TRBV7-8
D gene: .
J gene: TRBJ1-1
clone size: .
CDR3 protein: CASSLYGAEVNTEAFF
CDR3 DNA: TGTGCCAGCAGCTTATATGGGGCGGAGGTGAACACTGAAGCTTTCTTT

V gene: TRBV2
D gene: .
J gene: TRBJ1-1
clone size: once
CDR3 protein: CATAGVGGDTEAFF
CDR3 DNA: TGTGCCACCGCGGGGGTCGGAGGAGACACTGAAGCTTTCTTT

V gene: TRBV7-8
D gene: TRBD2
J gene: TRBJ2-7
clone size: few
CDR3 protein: CASSKPSGRGGEQYF
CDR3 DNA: TGTGCCAGCAGCAAGCCTAGCGGGAGAGGGGGGGAGCAGTACTTC

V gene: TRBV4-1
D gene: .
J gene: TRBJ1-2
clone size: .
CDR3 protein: CASSPRAVVGNYGYTF
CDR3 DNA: TGCGCCAGCAGCCCTCGAGCCGTTGTAGGAAACTATGGCTACACCTTC

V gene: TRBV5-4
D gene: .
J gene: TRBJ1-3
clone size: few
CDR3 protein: CASSRQGSGNTIYF
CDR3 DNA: TGTGCCAGCAGCCGCCAGGGTTCTGGAAACACCATATATTTT

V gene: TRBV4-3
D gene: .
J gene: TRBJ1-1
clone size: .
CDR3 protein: CASSRAITYTEAFF
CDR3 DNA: TGCGCCAGCAGCCGGGCTATAACTTACACTGAAGCTTTCTTT

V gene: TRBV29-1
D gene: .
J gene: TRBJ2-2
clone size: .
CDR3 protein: CSVEEVAPGELFF
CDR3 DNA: TGCAGCGTTGAAGAGGTGGCACCCGGGGAGCTGTTTTTT

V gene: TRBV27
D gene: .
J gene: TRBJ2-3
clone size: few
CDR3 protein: CASSLSIPDTQYF
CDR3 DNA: TGTGCCAGCAGTTTATCGATTCCAGATACGCAGTATTTT

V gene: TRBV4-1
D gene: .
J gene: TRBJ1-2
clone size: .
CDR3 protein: CASTQDGQGKHGYTF
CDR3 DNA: TGCGCCAGCACTCAAGATGGGCAGGGGAAACATGGCTACACCTTC

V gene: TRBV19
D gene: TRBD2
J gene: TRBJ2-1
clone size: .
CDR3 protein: CASSIPGRTAYNEQFF
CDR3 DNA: TGTGCCAGTAGTATCCCCGGGAGGACCGCCTACAATGAGCAGTTCTTC

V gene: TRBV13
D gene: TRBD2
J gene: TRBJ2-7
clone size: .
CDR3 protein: CASSLSTSGSVSYEQYF
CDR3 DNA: TGTGCCAGCAGCTTAAGTACTAGCGGGAGTGTATCCTACGAGCAGTACTTC

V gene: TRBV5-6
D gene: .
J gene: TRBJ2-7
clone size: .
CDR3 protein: CASSPGAGREQYF
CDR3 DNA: TGTGCCAGCAGCCCCGGGGCGGGTCGCGAGCAGTACTTC

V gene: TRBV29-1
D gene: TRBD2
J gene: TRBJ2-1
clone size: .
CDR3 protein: CSGGRTSGSNEQFF
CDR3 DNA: TGCAGCGGAGGTAGGACTAGCGGGAGTAATGAGCAGTTCTTC

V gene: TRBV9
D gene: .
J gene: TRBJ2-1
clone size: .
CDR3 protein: CASSAGTQSSYNEQFF
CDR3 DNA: TGTGCCAGCAGCGCAGGTACCCAGAGCTCCTACAATGAGCAGTTCTTC